Listed below are T cell receptor beta chains from one sample, sequenced in a study of Ad26.COV2.S vaccination and SARS-CoV-2 variants. Profiled with immunoSEQ multiplex PCR; TCRdb holds only in-frame clones, not every one. The table has roughly 680,000 clones, more than 70% seen once. Sample: peripheral blood, taken in a trial of Ad26.COV2.S vaccine versus placebo. The receptors here all came from a person between 18 and 60 years old who received the Ad26.COV2.S COVID-19 vaccine or a placebo. Both conserved end residues are part of each CDR3. The order of the fields is D gene, V gene, J gene, clone size, CDR3 protein, CDR3 DNA. A D gene is named only where the DNA matches it firmly. Size values are once, few and many counts, or a class for expanded clones, and some rows have none.

D: .; V: TRBV6-5; J: TRBJ2-7; size: .; CDR3: CASSPPGVYEQYF; DNA: TGTGCCAGCAGTCCCCCGGGAGTCTACGAGCAGTACTTC
D: .; V: TRBV27; J: TRBJ2-1; size: .; CDR3: CASSLPESYNEQFF; DNA: TGTGCCAGCAGTTTACCCGAGTCCTACAATGAGCAGTTCTTC
D: .; V: TRBV7-9; J: TRBJ2-1; size: .; CDR3: CASSLDPSYNEQFF; DNA: TGTGCCAGCAGCCTCGACCCGTCCTACAATGAGCAGTTCTTC
D: TRBD2; V: TRBV7-2; J: TRBJ2-5; size: .; CDR3: CASSSGLAGFVRQETQYF; DNA: TGTGCCAGCAGCTCGGGACTAGCGGGGTTTGTTCGGCAAGAGACCCAGTACTTC
D: .; V: TRBV18; J: TRBJ1-4; size: once; CDR3: CASSPQTNEKLFF; DNA: TGTGCCAGCTCACCCCAAACTAATGAAAAACTGTTTTTT
D: .; V: TRBV11-3; J: TRBJ2-3; size: once; CDR3: CASSLGGPTGDTQYF; DNA: TGTGCCAGCAGCTTAGGTGGGCCGACCGGAGATACGCAGTATTTT
D: TRBD1; V: TRBV19; J: TRBJ2-6; size: .; CDR3: CASRAGTGPISGANVLTF; DNA: TGTGCCAGTAGGGCGGGGACAGGACCCATCTCTGGGGCCAACGTCCTGACTTTC
D: TRBD2; V: TRBV7-2; J: TRBJ2-1; size: .; CDR3: CASSSGLASYNEQFF; DNA: TGTGCCAGCAGCTCGGGACTAGCCTCCTACAATGAGCAGTTCTTC
D: .; V: TRBV27; J: TRBJ1-5; size: .; CDR3: CASSLSDINQPQHF; DNA: TGTGCCAGCAGTTTATCGGACATCAATCAGCCCCAGCATTTT
D: .; V: TRBV13; J: TRBJ1-4; size: .; CDR3: CASSLEGEKLFF; DNA: TGTGCCAGCAGCTTAGAGGGCGAAAAACTGTTTTTT
D: .; V: TRBV7-6; J: TRBJ2-5; size: .; CDR3: CASSLGGGRAETQYF; DNA: TGTGCCAGCAGCTTAGGTGGGGGCAGGGCGGAGACCCAGTACTTC
D: .; V: TRBV10-3; J: TRBJ2-5; size: once; CDR3: CAISVREEETQYF; DNA: TGTGCCATCAGTGTCAGGGAGGAAGAGACCCAGTACTTC
D: TRBD1; V: TRBV9; J: TRBJ2-3; size: .; CDR3: CASSVAPGGADTQYF; DNA: TGTGCCAGCAGCGTAGCTCCAGGGGGAGCAGATACGCAGTATTTT
D: .; V: TRBV7-9; J: TRBJ1-1; size: once; CDR3: CASTDAEAFF; DNA: TGTGCCAGCACGGACGCTGAAGCTTTCTTT
D: .; V: TRBV30; J: TRBJ1-2; size: .; CDR3: CAWRRYSSVSTNYGYTF; DNA: TGTGCCTGGAGACGGTATTCTTCAGTCTCCACTAACTATGGCTACACCTTC
D: TRBD1; V: TRBV7-2; J: TRBJ1-2; size: .; CDR3: CASSLGFPPGQGEGGYTF; DNA: TGTGCCAGCAGCTTAGGCTTTCCCCCGGGACAGGGTGAGGGTGGCTACACCTTC
D: TRBD1; V: TRBV5-1; J: TRBJ2-1; size: .; CDR3: CASSLAGQGSYNEQFF; DNA: TGCGCCAGCAGCTTGGCGGGACAGGGTTCCTACAATGAGCAGTTCTTC
D: .; V: TRBV19; J: TRBJ1-3; size: .; CDR3: CASSTGTNGNTIYF; DNA: TGTGCCAGTAGTACTGGGACAAACGGAAACACCATATATTTT
D: .; V: TRBV7-3; J: TRBJ2-1; size: .; CDR3: CASSPAPMGYNEQFF; DNA: TGTGCCAGCAGCCCAGCCCCTATGGGGTACAATGAGCAGTTCTTC
D: TRBD2; V: TRBV10-1; J: TRBJ2-1; size: .; CDR3: CASSNVPGLGRNNEQFF; DNA: TGCGCCAGCAGTAATGTTCCGGGACTAGGGCGAAACAATGAGCAGTTCTTC
D: .; V: TRBV30; J: TRBJ2-5; size: .; CDR3: CAWSQGHGETQYF; DNA: TGTGCCTGGAGTCAGGGTCACGGGGAGACCCAGTACTTC
D: TRBD2; V: TRBV30; J: TRBJ2-1; size: once; CDR3: CAWSRASGGANEQFF; DNA: TGTGCCTGGAGCCGAGCTAGCGGGGGGGCCAATGAGCAGTTCTTC
D: TRBD2; V: TRBV5-4; J: TRBJ2-7; size: .; CDR3: CASSLVLAGSDEQYF; DNA: TGTGCCAGCAGCTTGGTGTTAGCGGGGTCTGACGAGCAGTACTTC
D: .; V: TRBV6-5; J: TRBJ2-3; size: many; CDR3: CASSYSDPSAVGTQYF; DNA: TGTGCCAGCAGTTATTCTGACCCTAGCGCGGTAGGAACGCAGTATTTT
D: .; V: TRBV7-8; J: TRBJ1-2; size: .; CDR3: CASSFGTYGYTF; DNA: TGTGCCAGCAGCTTTGGGACGTATGGCTACACCTTC
D: .; V: TRBV4-3; J: TRBJ1-1; size: .; CDR3: CASSQDRGQTPWVNTEAFF; DNA: TGCGCCAGCAGCCAAGATCGTGGGCAGACGCCTTGGGTGAACACTGAAGCTTTCTTT
D: TRBD1; V: TRBV6-5; J: TRBJ2-1; size: .; CDR3: CASTADRAYNEQFF; DNA: TGTGCCAGCACCGCGGACAGGGCCTACAATGAGCAGTTCTTC
D: .; V: TRBV5-1; J: TRBJ1-1; size: .; CDR3: CASSLMPQDQLNTEAFF; DNA: TGCGCCAGCAGCTTGATGCCACAGGACCAATTGAACACTGAAGCTTTCTTT
D: .; V: TRBV3-1/TRBV3-2; J: TRBJ1-1; size: few; CDR3: CASSLRGEASAFF; DNA: TGTGCCAGCAGCCTCAGAGGAGAGGCTTCTGCTTTCTTT
D: TRBD1; V: TRBV29-1; J: TRBJ2-7; size: .; CDR3: CSVEDPDGQGSSGQYF; DNA: TGCAGCGTTGAAGATCCGGACGGACAGGGTAGTAGTGGGCAGTACTTC
D: .; V: TRBV7-9; J: TRBJ2-7; size: .; CDR3: CASSPAGPYEQYF; DNA: TGTGCCAGCAGCCCGGCCGGCCCCTACGAGCAGTACTTC
D: .; V: TRBV7-9; J: TRBJ1-1; size: .; CDR3: CASSLNRVMDTEAFF; DNA: TGTGCCAGCAGCTTAAATAGGGTTATGGACACTGAAGCTTTCTTT
D: TRBD2; V: TRBV10-3; J: TRBJ2-2; size: .; CDR3: CAISGAGGTGELFF; DNA: TGTGCCATCAGTGGCGCGGGGGGGACCGGGGAGCTGTTTTTT
D: .; V: TRBV24-1; J: TRBJ2-2; size: .; CDR3: CATSDPGVAGELFF; DNA: TGTGCCACCAGTGACCCAGGGGTGGCCGGGGAGCTGTTTTTT
D: .; V: TRBV12-3/TRBV12-4; J: TRBJ2-1; size: .; CDR3: CASSFQAPGGQFF; DNA: TGTGCCAGCAGTTTCCAGGCACCCGGGGGGCAGTTCTTC
D: .; V: TRBV12-5; J: TRBJ1-3; size: .; CDR3: CASGLRAPGNTIYF; DNA: TGTGCTAGTGGCCTTCGGGCTCCTGGAAACACCATATATTTT
D: .; V: TRBV14; J: TRBJ2-1; size: .; CDR3: CASSQSTRRGLGYNEQFF; DNA: TGTGCCAGCAGCCAAAGCACTCGACGTGGCCTAGGATACAATGAGCAGTTCTTC
D: .; V: TRBV21-1; J: TRBJ1-5; size: .; CDR3: CASLRGVGVKGNQPQHF; DNA: TGTGCCAGCTTAAGAGGGGTGGGGGTGAAGGGCAATCAGCCCCAGCATTTT
D: .; V: TRBV18; J: TRBJ2-7; size: .; CDR3: CASSPGEQIHEQYF; DNA: TGTGCCAGCTCACCGGGAGAGCAGATCCACGAGCAGTACTTC
D: .; V: TRBV4-3; J: TRBJ2-2; size: .; CDR3: CASSQANPGELFF; DNA: TGCGCCAGCAGCCAGGCTAATCCCGGGGAGCTGTTTTTT
D: TRBD2; V: TRBV29-1; J: TRBJ2-4; size: .; CDR3: CSVSPRDLMGTSGSYIQYF; DNA: TGCAGCGTGTCACCTAGAGACCTAATGGGGACTAGCGGGAGTTACATTCAGTACTTC
D: .; V: TRBV12-3/TRBV12-4; J: TRBJ2-1; size: once; CDR3: CASSLGLDNEQFF; DNA: TGTGCCAGCAGTTTAGGGCTAGACAATGAGCAGTTCTTC
D: .; V: TRBV7-2; J: TRBJ2-5; size: .; CDR3: CASSANRETQYF; DNA: TGTGCCAGCAGCGCCAACAGGGAGACCCAGTACTTC
D: .; V: TRBV11-1; J: TRBJ1-2; size: .; CDR3: CASSLSSNYGYTF; DNA: TGTGCCAGCAGCTTAAGCAGTAACTATGGCTACACCTTC
D: .; V: TRBV10-1; J: TRBJ1-6; size: .; CDR3: CASPRSSYNSPLHF; DNA: TGCGCCAGCCCCCGAAGCTCCTATAATTCACCCCTCCACTTT
D: TRBD1; V: TRBV7-9; J: TRBJ2-7; size: .; CDR3: CASSSIGTGEEQYF; DNA: TGTGCCAGCAGCTCAATCGGGACAGGGGAAGAGCAGTACTTC
D: .; V: TRBV18; J: TRBJ2-5; size: .; CDR3: CASSPGTSKETQYF; DNA: TGTGCCAGCTCACCAGGGACGAGTAAAGAGACCCAGTACTTC
D: TRBD1; V: TRBV24-1; J: TRBJ2-2; size: .; CDR3: CATSVRGQGGTGELFF; DNA: TGTGCCACCAGTGTGAGGGGACAGGGAGGCACCGGGGAGCTGTTTTTT
D: TRBD1; V: TRBV7-9; J: TRBJ1-6; size: .; CDR3: CASSLDGPGGPLHF; DNA: TGTGCCAGCAGCTTAGACGGGCCAGGGGGACCCCTCCACTTT
D: .; V: TRBV6-5; J: TRBJ1-4; size: .; CDR3: CASSYYPTEKSRKLFF; DNA: TGTGCCAGCAGTTACTACCCGACGGAAAAGTCAAGGAAACTGTTTTTT
D: .; V: TRBV6-5; J: TRBJ2-3; size: .; CDR3: CASSYLRGLTDTQYF; DNA: TGTGCCAGCAGTTACTTGCGGGGGCTCACAGATACGCAGTATTTT